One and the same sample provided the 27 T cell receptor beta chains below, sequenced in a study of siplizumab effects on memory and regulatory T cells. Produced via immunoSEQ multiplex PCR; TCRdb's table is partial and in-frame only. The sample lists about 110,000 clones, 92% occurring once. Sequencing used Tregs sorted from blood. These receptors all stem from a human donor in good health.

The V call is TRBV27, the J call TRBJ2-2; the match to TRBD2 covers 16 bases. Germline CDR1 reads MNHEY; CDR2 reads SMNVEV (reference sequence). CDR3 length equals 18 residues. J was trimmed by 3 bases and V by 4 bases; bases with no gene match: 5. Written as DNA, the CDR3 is TGTGCCAGCAGTTCGGGACTAGCGGGAGGGTTGTACACCGGGGAGCTGTTTTTT. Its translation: CASSSGLAGGLYTGELFF.

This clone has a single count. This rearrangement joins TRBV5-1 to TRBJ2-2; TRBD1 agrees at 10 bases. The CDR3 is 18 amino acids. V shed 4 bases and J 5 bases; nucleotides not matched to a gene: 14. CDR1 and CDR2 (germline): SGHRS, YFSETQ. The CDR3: CASSKGQGKGGRTGELFF. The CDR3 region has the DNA TGCGCCAGCAGCAAGGGACAGGGGAAAGGAGGGCGAACCGGGGAGCTGTTTTTT.

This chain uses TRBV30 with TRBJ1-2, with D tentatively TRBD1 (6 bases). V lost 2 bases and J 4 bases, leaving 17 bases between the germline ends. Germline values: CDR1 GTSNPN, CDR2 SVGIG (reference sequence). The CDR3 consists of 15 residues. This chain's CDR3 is CAWSQWGRGIYGYTF. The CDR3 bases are TGTGCCTGGAGTCAATGGGGGCGCGGGATCTATGGCTACACCTTC.

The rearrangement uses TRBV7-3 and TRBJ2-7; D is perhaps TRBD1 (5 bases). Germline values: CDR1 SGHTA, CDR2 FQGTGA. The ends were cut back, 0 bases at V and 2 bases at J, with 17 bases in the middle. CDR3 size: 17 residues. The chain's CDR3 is CASSLTRVGAGTYEQYF. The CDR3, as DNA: TGTGCCAGCAGCTTAACCCGGGTAGGGGCAGGGACCTACGAGCAGTACTTC.

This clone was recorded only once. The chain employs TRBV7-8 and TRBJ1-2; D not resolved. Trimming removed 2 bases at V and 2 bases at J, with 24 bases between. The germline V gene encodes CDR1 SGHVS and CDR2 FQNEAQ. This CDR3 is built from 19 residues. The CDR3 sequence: CASSLFSARIRARNYGYTF. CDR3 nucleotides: TGTGCCAGCAGCTTATTTTCGGCCCGAATTAGGGCGAGGAACTATGGCTACACCTTC.

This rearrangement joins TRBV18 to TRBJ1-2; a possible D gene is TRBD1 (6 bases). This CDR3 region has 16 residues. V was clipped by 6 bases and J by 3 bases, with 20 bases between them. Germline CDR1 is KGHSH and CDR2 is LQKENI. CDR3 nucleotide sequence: TGTGCCAGCTCGCCAGGAGGGGGTGTGGCCGACTATGGCTACACCTTC. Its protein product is CASSPGGGVADYGYTF.

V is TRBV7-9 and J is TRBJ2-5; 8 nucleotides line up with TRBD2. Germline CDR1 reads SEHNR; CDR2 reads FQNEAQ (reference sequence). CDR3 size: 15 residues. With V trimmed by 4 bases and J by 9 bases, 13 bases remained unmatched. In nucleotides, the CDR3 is TGTGCCAGCAGCTCTCGTAGCGGGGCTAACGGGGCCCAGTACTTC. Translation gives CASSSRSGANGAQYF.

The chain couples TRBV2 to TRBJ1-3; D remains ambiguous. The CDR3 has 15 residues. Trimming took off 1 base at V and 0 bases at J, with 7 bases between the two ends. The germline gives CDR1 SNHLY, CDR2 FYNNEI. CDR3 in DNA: TGTGCCAGCAGTGAAGGAGAGCGCTCTGGAAACACCATATATTTT. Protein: CASSEGERSGNTIYF.

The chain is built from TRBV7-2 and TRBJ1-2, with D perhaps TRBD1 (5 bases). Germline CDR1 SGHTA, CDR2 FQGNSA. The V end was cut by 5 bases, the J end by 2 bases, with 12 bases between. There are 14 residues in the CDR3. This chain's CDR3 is CASSPRQGNYGYTF. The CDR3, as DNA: TGTGCCAGCAGCCCACGTCAGGGCAACTATGGCTACACCTTC. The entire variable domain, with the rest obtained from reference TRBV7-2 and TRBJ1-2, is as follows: GAGVSQSPSNKVTEKGKDVELRCDPISGHTALYWYRQSLGQGLEFLIYFQGNSAPDKSGLPSDRFSAERTGGSVSTLTIQRTQQEDSAVYLCASSPRQGNYGYTFGSGTRLTVV.

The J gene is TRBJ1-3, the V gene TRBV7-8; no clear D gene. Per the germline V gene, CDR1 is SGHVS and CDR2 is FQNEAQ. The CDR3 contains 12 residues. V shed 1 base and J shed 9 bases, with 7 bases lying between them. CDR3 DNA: TGTGCCAGCAGCTTAGACCGAAGCACCATATATTTT. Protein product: CASSLDRSTIYF.

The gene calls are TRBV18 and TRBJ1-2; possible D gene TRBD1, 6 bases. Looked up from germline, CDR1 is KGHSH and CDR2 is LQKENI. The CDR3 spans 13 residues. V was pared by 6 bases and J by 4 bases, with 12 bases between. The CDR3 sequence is CASSPRGVYGYTF. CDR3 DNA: TGTGCCAGCTCTCCTAGGGGGGTCTATGGCTACACCTTC.

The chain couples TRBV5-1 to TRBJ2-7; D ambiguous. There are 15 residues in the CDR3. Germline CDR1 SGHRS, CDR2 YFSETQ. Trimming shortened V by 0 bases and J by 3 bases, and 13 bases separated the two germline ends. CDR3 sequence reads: CASSLAGATNYEQYF. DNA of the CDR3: TGCGCCAGCAGCTTGGCCGGTGCGACAAACTACGAGCAGTACTTC.

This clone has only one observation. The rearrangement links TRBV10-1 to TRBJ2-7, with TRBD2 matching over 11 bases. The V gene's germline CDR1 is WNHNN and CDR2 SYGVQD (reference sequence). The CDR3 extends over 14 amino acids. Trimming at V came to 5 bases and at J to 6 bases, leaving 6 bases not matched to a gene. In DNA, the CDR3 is TGCGCCAGCAGTCCCGGGACTAGCGGTCGCGAGCAGTACTTC. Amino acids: CASSPGTSGREQYF.

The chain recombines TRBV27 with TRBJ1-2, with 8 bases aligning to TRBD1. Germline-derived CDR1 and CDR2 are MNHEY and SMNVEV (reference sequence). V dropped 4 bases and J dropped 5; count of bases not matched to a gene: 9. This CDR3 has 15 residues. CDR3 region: CASSSARTGYYGYTF. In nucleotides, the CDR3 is TGTGCCAGCAGTTCGGCCCGGACAGGGTATTATGGCTACACCTTC.

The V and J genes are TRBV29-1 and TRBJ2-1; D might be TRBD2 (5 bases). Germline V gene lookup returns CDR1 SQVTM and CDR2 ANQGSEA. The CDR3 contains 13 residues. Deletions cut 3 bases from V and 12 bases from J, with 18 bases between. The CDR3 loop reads CSVDPPPGLWQFF. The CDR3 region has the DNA TGCAGCGTTGATCCTCCTCCGGGGTTGTGGCAGTTCTTC.

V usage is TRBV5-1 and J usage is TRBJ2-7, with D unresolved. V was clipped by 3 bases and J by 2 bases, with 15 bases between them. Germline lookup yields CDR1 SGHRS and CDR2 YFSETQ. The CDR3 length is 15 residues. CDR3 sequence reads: CASSSGPSSTYEQYF. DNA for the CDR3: TGCGCCAGCAGCTCTGGACCGAGCAGTACCTACGAGCAGTACTTC.

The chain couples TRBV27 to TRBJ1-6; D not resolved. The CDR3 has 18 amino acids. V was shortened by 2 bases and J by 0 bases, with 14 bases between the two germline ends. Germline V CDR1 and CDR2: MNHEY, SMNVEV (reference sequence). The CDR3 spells CASSLVGPLSSYNSPLHF. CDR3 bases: TGTGCCAGCAGTTTAGTCGGACCGTTGAGCTCCTATAATTCACCCCTCCACTTT.

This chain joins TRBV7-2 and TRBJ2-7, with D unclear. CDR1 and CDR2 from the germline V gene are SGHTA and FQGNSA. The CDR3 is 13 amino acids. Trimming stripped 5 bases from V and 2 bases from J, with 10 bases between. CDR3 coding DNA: TGTGCCAGCAGCCACTCAAATACCTACGAGCAGTACTTC. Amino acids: CASSHSNTYEQYF.

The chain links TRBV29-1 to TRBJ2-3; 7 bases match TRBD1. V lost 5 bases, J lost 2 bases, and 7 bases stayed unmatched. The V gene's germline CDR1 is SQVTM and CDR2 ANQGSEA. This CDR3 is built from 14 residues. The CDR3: CSVTGQSNTDTQYF. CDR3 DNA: TGCAGCGTTACGGGACAGAGCAACACAGATACGCAGTATTTT.

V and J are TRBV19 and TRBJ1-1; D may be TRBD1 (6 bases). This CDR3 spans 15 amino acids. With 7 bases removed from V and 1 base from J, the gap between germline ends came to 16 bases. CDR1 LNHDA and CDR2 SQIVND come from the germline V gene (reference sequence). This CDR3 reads CASKTLDRQNTEAFF. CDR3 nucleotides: TGTGCCAGTAAGACGCTGGACAGACAGAACACTGAAGCTTTCTTT.

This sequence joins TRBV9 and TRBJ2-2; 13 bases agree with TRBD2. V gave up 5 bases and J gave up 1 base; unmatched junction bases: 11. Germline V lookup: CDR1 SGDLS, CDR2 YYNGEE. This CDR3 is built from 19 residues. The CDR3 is CASSHRQGLAGKNTGELFF. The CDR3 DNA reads TGTGCCAGCAGTCATAGACAGGGACTAGCGGGGAAGAACACCGGGGAGCTGTTTTTT.

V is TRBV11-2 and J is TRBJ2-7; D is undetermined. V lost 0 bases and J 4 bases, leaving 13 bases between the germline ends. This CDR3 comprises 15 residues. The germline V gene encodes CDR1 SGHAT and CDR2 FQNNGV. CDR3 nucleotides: TGTGCCAGCAGCTTAGAACCCCCGGTAGTTTACGAGCAGTACTTC. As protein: CASSLEPPVVYEQYF.

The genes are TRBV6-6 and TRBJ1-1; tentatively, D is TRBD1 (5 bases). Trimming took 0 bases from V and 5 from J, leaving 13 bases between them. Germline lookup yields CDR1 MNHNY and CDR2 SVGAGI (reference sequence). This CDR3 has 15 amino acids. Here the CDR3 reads CASSYSGARGTEAFF. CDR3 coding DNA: TGTGCCAGCAGTTACTCTGGCGCGCGGGGGACTGAAGCTTTCTTT.

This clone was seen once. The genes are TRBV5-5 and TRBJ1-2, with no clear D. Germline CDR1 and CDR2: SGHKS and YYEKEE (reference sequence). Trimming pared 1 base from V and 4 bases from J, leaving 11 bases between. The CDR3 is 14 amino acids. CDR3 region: CASSLLRSVYGYTF. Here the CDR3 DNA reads TGTGCCAGCAGCTTGCTTAGGTCGGTCTATGGCTACACCTTC.

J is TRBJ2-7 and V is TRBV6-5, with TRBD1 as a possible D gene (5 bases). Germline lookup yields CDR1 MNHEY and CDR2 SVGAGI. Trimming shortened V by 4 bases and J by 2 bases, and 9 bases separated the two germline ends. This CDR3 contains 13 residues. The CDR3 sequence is CASSSIRAYEQYF. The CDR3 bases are TGTGCCAGCAGTTCTATCAGGGCCTACGAGCAGTACTTC.

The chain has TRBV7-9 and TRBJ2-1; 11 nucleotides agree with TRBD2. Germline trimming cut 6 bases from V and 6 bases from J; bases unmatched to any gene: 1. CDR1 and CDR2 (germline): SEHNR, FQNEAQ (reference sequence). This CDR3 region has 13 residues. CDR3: CASRLAGGNEQFF. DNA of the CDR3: TGTGCCAGCAGGCTAGCGGGAGGCAATGAGCAGTTCTTC.

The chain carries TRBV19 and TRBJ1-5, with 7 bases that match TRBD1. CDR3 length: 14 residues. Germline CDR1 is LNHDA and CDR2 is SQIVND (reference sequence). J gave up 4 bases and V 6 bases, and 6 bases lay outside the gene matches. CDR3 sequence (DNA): TGTGCCAGTAGGGGGGGACAGCCAAATCAGCCCCAGCATTTT. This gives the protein CASRGGQPNQPQHF.